This T cell receptor beta chain was obtained from a study of blood T cell repertoires in COVID-19. The overall study: From the United States, Italy and Spain came samples of acute and convalescent COVID-19. The cDNA or gDNA used as material had been derived from T cells, B-cell-depleted T cells, or PBMCs.

This clone was picked up one time. Germline V gives CDR1 SGHTS, CDR2 YDEGEE. The CDR3 is 14 amino acids. V lost 0 bases to trimming and J lost 7 bases, with 13 bases between them. Study processing details: Cell counts per sample came from amplifying reference gene primers. Repertoires were generated with immunoSEQ multiplex PCR, while TCRdb's copy carries only in-frame clones and drops some. The V and J calls and the clone size are those of that table, but D and trimming were determined from the DNA. Of some 120,000 clones listed, approximately 82% were seen once; the top ten hold approximately 7%. This clonotype was obtained from a man between 65 and 85 years old with active or convalescent COVID-19. The rearrangement joins TRBV5-8 to TRBJ1-1, with a tentative D call TRBD1 (6 bases). Sequenced: peripheral blood. CDR3 residues: CASSLARGGREAFF. For the CDR3, the DNA is TGTGCCAGCAGCTTGGCCAGGGGAGGGCGTGAAGCTTTCTTT.